The rows below give T cell receptor beta chains drawn from one sample of a study of beta chain features in type 1 diabetes. Method: immunoSEQ multiplex PCR; TCRdb's copy keeps in-frame clones and lacks some. The sample records around 430,000 clones, about 32% being singletons. Specimen: naive CD4+ T cells from blood. These TCRs come from a man between 18 and 35 years old in good health. CDR3s include the opening cysteine and the closing phenylalanine or tryptophan.

TRBJ2-1 | TRBV29-1 | CSVEWIYNEQFF
TRBJ2-7 | TRBV5-1 | CASSPDRGPYEQYF
TRBJ1-1 | TRBV6-5 | CASRRQRNTEAFF
TRBJ2-7 | TRBV7-6 | CASSPSGPAYEQYF
TRBJ2-3 | TRBV30 | CAWSGPGTRVFVHTQYF
TRBJ1-2 | TRBV2 | CASSAGDYGYTF
TRBJ2-7 | TRBV7-2 | CASSLAGSYEQYF
TRBJ1-4 | TRBV9 | CASSAGTDNEKLFF
TRBJ2-3 | TRBV7-2 | CASSSLAGTDTQYF
TRBJ2-3 | TRBV27 | CASSPRGTDTQYF
TRBJ2-2 | TRBV7-9 | CASSLNTGELFF
TRBJ2-5 | TRBV25-1 | CASSIGLAGAETQYF
TRBJ2-6 | TRBV18 | CASSPLSGGANVLTF
TRBJ1-5 | TRBV30 | CAWSGDRGPDQPQHF
TRBJ2-3 | TRBV27 | CASRLIGVASTDTQYF